This T cell receptor beta chain was sequenced during a study of blood T cell repertoires in COVID-19. Sequencing was performed with immunoSEQ multiplex PCR; in TCRdb, only in-frame clones are kept and a portion is missing. The sample shows roughly 220,000 clones, around four fifths of them seen only once. This CDR3 contains 15 residues. Per the germline V gene, CDR1 is SGHVS and CDR2 is FNYEAQ. V lost 5 bases, J lost 5 bases, and 16 bases lay in between. This receptor was taken from a man in his thirties or forties with active or convalescent COVID-19. The chain has TRBV7-6 and TRBJ2-1, with D possibly TRBD2 on 6 matching bases. Input material: peripheral blood. The CDR3 reads CASSGEGGVNNEQFF. DNA for the CDR3: TGTGCCAGCAGCGGAGAGGGCGGGGTCAACAATGAGCAGTTCTTC.